The 20 T cell receptor beta chains below come from one sample, sequenced in a study of cytomegalovirus exposure and HLA in healthy donors (dated by TCRdb to about 2017). Library generation was performed with the immunoSEQ multiplex PCR assay. For the multiplex PCR, a mixture combining 60 forward primers for TCR Vbeta segments and 13 reverse primers for TCR Jbeta segments was used. The table comes from immuneACCESS by way of TCRdb, which keeps in-frame sequences with V and J called. Part of the clones is missing from these tables; in studies checked, under half for an unresolved V gene and the rest for unknown reasons. Here the sample has 150,000 to 160,000 clones; approximately 80% occur a single time. About 13% of the sample is held by the ten biggest clonotypes. The sample consisted of PBMCs. The receptors come from a man aged 25-40 years in good health and CMV-seropositive.

The chain combines TRBV6-5 with TRBJ1-1; perhaps TRBD1 as D (5 bases). This CDR3 is 14 amino acids long. Germline CDR1 is MNHEY and CDR2 is SVGAGI. V was pared by 7 bases and J by 0 bases, with 12 bases between. The CDR3 loop reads CASKKGAMNTEAFF. In nucleotides, the CDR3 is TGTGCCAGCAAAAAAGGGGCCATGAACACTGAAGCTTTCTTT.

The rearrangement uses TRBV28 and TRBJ2-5; 11 bases agree with TRBD1. Losses at the gene ends were 5 bases for V and 5 bases for J; bases not matched to a gene: 7. CDR3 length: 15 residues. Per germline, CDR1 MDHEN and CDR2 SYDVKM. The DNA for the CDR3 is TGTGCCAGCAGTCTCAGGACAGGGGGCCTGGAGACCCAGTACTTC. Amino acids: CASSLRTGGLETQYF.

The rearrangement links TRBV14 to TRBJ2-7; 7 nucleotides align to TRBD2. The CDR3 extends over 14 amino acids. After removal of 1 base from V and 6 bases from J, the junction contained 6 bases not matched to a gene. Germline V lookup: CDR1 SGHDN, CDR2 FVKESK. The CDR3 DNA sequence: TGTGCCAGCAGCCAAGGTGGGAGGGCCGGCGAGCAGTACTTC. Encoded protein: CASSQGGRAGEQYF. Full variable domain (outside the CDR3, taken from reference TRBV14 and TRBJ2-7): EAGVTQFPSHSVIEKGQTVTLRCDPISGHDNLYWYRRVMGKEIKFLLHFVKESKQDESGMPNNRFLAERTGGTYSTLKVQPAELEDSGVYFCASSQGGRAGEQYFGPGTRLTVT.

V is TRBV7-3 and J is TRBJ2-7, with 9 positions matching TRBD1. Germline trimming cut 5 bases from V and 2 bases from J; bases unmatched to any gene: 10. Germline loops: CDR1 SGHTA, CDR2 FQGTGA. CDR3 length: 16 residues. The CDR3, as DNA: TGTGCCAGCAGCATGGGAGCCGGGACAGGGACCTACGAGCAGTACTTC. This translates into CASSMGAGTGTYEQYF.

A single count supports this clone. CDR3 coding DNA: TGTGCCAGCAGTTCCTGGAGCGGGTTAATACAAGAGACCCAGTACTTC. Its translation is CASSSWSGLIQETQYF. The V call is TRBV27, the J call TRBJ2-5; tentatively, D is TRBD2 (6 bases). Trimming removed 4 bases from V and 2 bases from J, with 17 bases in between. Germline CDR1 reads MNHEY; CDR2 reads SMNVEV (reference sequence). The CDR3 sequence is 16 residues long.

The chain has TRBV18 and TRBJ1-2; TRBD1 agrees at 8 bases. J was trimmed by 8 bases and V by 3 bases; bases with no gene match: 11. The germline V gene has CDR1 KGHSH and CDR2 LQKENI. CDR3 length: 15 amino acids. The CDR3 bases are TGTGCCAGCTCACCCACTGACCAGACAGGGGTAGGCTACACCTTC. Translation gives CASSPTDQTGVGYTF. Using reference TRBV18 and TRBJ1-2 for the parts outside the CDR3, the full variable domain is NAGVMQNPRHLVRRRGQEARLRCSPMKGHSHVYWYRQLPEEGLKFMVYLQKENIIDESGMPKERFSAEFPKEGPSILRIQQVVRGDSAAYFCASSPTDQTGVGYTFGSGTRLTVV.

The chain carries TRBV7-2 and TRBJ2-3, with TRBD1 identical over 12 bases. Germline CDR1 and CDR2: SGHTA and FQGNSA. The trim removed 1 base at V and 2 bases at J, leaving 7 bases unmatched. The CDR3 runs to 18 residues. CDR3 DNA: TGTGCCAGCAGCTTAGGTCGGCGGGACAGGGGGCCCACAGATACGCAGTATTTT. Residues: CASSLGRRDRGPTDTQYF.

This clone was recorded once. J is TRBJ2-3 and V is TRBV5-4, with D perhaps matching TRBD2 (7 bases). CDR1 and CDR2 from the germline V gene are SGHNT and YYREEE (reference sequence). The CDR3 has 13 residues. V gave up 5 bases and J gave up 4 bases, with 11 bases separating them. Written as DNA, the CDR3 is TGTGCCAGCAGATCCGGGGGGCCAGATACGCAGTATTTT. Encoded protein: CASRSGGPDTQYF.

This rearrangement joins TRBV28 to TRBJ2-3, with D possibly being TRBD1 (5 bases). Germline V gene sequence: CDR1 MDHEN, CDR2 SYDVKM. CDR3 length: 13 amino acids. The V end lost 6 bases, the J end lost 0 bases, and 7 bases lay between the germline ends. The CDR3 protein is CASSRQSTDTQYF. CDR3 bases: TGTGCCAGCAGCAGACAGAGCACAGATACGCAGTATTTT.

The V gene is TRBV30, the J gene TRBJ2-3; 8 bases are a match to TRBD1. Looked up from germline, CDR1 is GTSNPN and CDR2 is SVGIG (reference sequence). CDR3 size: 13 residues. Trimming removed 5 bases from V and 0 bases from J; junction bases left unmatched: 1. Here the CDR3 reads CAWGTGSTDTQYF. In DNA, the CDR3 is TGTGCCTGGGGGACAGGTAGCACAGATACGCAGTATTTT.

This clone was detected only once. The junction shows a germline mismatch at one end, possibly a read error. V gene TRBV7-9 combines with J gene TRBJ1-4, with 7 bases fitting TRBD1. Germline V gene sequence: CDR1 SEHNR, CDR2 FQNEAQ (reference sequence). This CDR3 is 16 amino acids long. CDR3 DNA: TGTTCCAGCAGCTTAGCCGGGTCCCCGACAGGGGAAAAACTGTTTTTT. Its translation: CSSSLAGSPTGEKLFF.

V and J are TRBV30 and TRBJ2-3, with 10 bases identical to TRBD2. The germline V gene encodes CDR1 GTSNPN and CDR2 SVGIG (reference sequence). The CDR3 covers 14 residues. V was clipped by 4 bases and J by 2 bases; unmatched bases: 3. The CDR3, as DNA: TGTGCCTGGACTAGCGGGGGACTCACAGATACGCAGTATTTT. This encodes CAWTSGGLTDTQYF.

The chain recombines TRBV6-9 with TRBJ1-5; 9 bases map to TRBD1. The germline V gene has CDR1 MNHGY and CDR2 SVAAGI. CDR3 length: 14 amino acids. Germline trimming cut 4 bases from V and 7 bases from J; bases unmatched to any gene: 5. The CDR3 region is CASSLGQGRQPQHF. CDR3 DNA: TGTGCCAGCAGTTTAGGACAGGGGCGACAGCCCCAGCATTTT.

This sequence joins TRBV10-1 and TRBJ2-5; TRBD1 might be the D (6 bases). The DNA end favors TRBJ2-7, so the J call may be wrong. The germline CDR1 and CDR2 sequences are WNHNN and SYGVQD (reference sequence). This CDR3 has 13 residues. CDR3 coding DNA: TGCGCCAGCAGTGAGTCCAGGGGTTACGAGCAGTACTTC. Residues: CASSESRGYEQYF.

The chain employs TRBV14 and TRBJ2-7, with D possibly matching TRBD2 (5 bases). CDR1 is SGHDN, CDR2 FVKESK, per germline. The CDR3 loop spans 13 amino acids. V lost 3 bases and J lost 4, with 10 bases in between. CDR3 sequence: CASSQRAPYEQYF. The CDR3, as DNA: TGTGCCAGCAGCCAGCGGGCCCCATACGAGCAGTACTTC.

This clone was seen just once. V and J are TRBV4-2 and TRBJ1-2; tentative D call: TRBD1 (5 bases). The CDR3 extends over 15 amino acids. Trimming removed 1 base at V and 2 bases at J, with 11 bases between. The germline gives CDR1 LGHNA, CDR2 YNFKEQ. As DNA, the CDR3 is TGTGCCAGCAGCCAAGCCCTCAGGGCGAACTATGGCTACACCTTC. It specifies CASSQALRANYGYTF.

The chain employs TRBV28 and TRBJ1-5; D unresolved. The CDR3 has 13 amino acids. V lost 2 bases and J 6 bases, leaving 8 bases between the germline ends. CDR1 and CDR2 (germline): MDHEN, SYDVKM. CDR3 in amino acids: CASSLPGSQPQHF. In nucleotides, the CDR3 is TGTGCCAGCAGTTTACCCGGGTCTCAGCCCCAGCATTTT.

This clone was counted a single time. The chain uses TRBV27 and TRBJ1-6; D gene ambiguous. The ends were cut back, 3 bases at V and 9 bases at J, with 9 bases in the middle. CDR3 length equals 13 residues. Germline CDR1 reads MNHEY; CDR2 reads SMNVEV (reference sequence). DNA for the CDR3: TGTGCCAGCAGTTTCAGTGGAGGTTCACCCCTCCACTTT. Encoded protein: CASSFSGGSPLHF.

The CDR3 sequence: CASSWGGTDTQYF. The CDR3 DNA follows: TGTGCCAGCAGCTGGGGGGGCACAGATACGCAGTATTTT. The chain joins TRBV5-4 to TRBJ2-3; D may be TRBD2 (6 bases). Germline CDR1 SGHNT, CDR2 YYREEE (reference sequence). The CDR3 extends over 13 amino acids. V was cut by 3 bases and J by 1 base, with 6 bases left in between.

This chain joins TRBV6-5 and TRBJ2-4; TRBD1 agrees at 10 bases. CDR1 MNHEY and CDR2 SVGAGI come from the germline V gene. The CDR3 extends over 16 amino acids. V lost 2 bases and J lost 2; bases outside the gene matches: 3. The CDR3 sequence: CASSYGQGVSKNIQYF. The CDR3 DNA reads TGTGCCAGCAGTTACGGACAGGGGGTATCCAAAAACATTCAGTACTTC.